A selection of T cell receptor beta chains follows, all from one sample in a study of cytomegalovirus exposure and HLA in healthy donors. Method: immunoSEQ multiplex PCR; TCRdb's copy keeps in-frame clones and lacks some. The sample includes 70,000 or so clones. The source material was PBMCs. Receptors were obtained from a female donor in good health and CMV-seropositive. Each CDR3 is given with its conserved first and last residue. Fields, in order: D gene, V gene, J gene, CDR3 DNA, CDR3 protein. A D gene is named only where the DNA matches it firmly.

>TRBD2|TRBV10-3|TRBJ2-1
TGTGCCATCAGTTCCCCTAGCGGGGGGGAGCAGTTCTTC
CAISSPSGGEQFF
>TRBD1|TRBV25-1|TRBJ2-2
TGTGCCAGCAGTGAGACAGGGCTCCCCGGGGAGCTGTTTTTT
CASSETGLPGELFF
>-|TRBV30|TRBJ2-3
TGTGCCGCTACCCCCCGGGGGGCCACAGATACGCAGTATTTT
CAATPRGATDTQYF
>-|TRBV7-7|TRBJ1-1
TGTGCCAGCAGCGAAATCCCCAACAGTGAAGCTTTCTTT
CASSEIPNSEAFF
>-|TRBV7-3|TRBJ2-1
TGTGCCAGCAGCTTTGAGGGCGGCTCCTACAATGAGCAGTTCTTC
CASSFEGGSYNEQFF
>-|TRBV6-6|TRBJ1-1
TGTGCCAGCCTGGCAGGGGACACTGAAGCTTTCTTT
CASLAGDTEAFF
>TRBD1|TRBV6-5|TRBJ1-1
TGTGCCAGCAGTTACTCCGGGACAGGGGACACTGAAGCTCTCTTT
CASSYSGTGDTEALF
>TRBD2|TRBV5-1|TRBJ2-5
TGCGCCAGCGCCCCGGACGGTAGCGGGGGAAGAGAGACCCAGTACTTC
CASAPDGSGGRETQYF
>TRBD1|TRBV6-6|TRBJ2-7
TGTGCCACCACCCTACAGGGGGGTATCAACGAGCAGTACTTC
CATTLQGGINEQYF
>TRBD1|TRBV29-1|TRBJ2-7
TGCAGCGTAAAGGGACAGGGGTACGACGAGCAGTACTTC
CSVKGQGYDEQYF
>TRBD1|TRBV28|TRBJ1-5
TGTGCCAGCAGTTTTGGGCCCCAGGGGGGCAATCAGCCCCAGCATTTT
CASSFGPQGGNQPQHF
>TRBD1|TRBV10-3|TRBJ2-7
TGTGCCATCAGTCAAAGAGTTTTAAAGGGGGCGGAGGTTGGGTGGGAGCAGTACTTC
CAISQRVLKGAEVGWEQYF
>-|TRBV6-6|TRBJ2-7
TGTGCCAGCAACATACAGGGCTCCTACGAGCAGTACTTC
CASNIQGSYEQYF
>-|TRBV6-5|TRBJ1-5
TGTGCCAGCAGCCGACTTTTTGGCAATCAGCCCCAGCATTTT
CASSRLFGNQPQHF
>-|TRBV23-1|TRBJ1-1
TGCGCCAGCAGCGAACAGGAGAGGACTGAAGCTTTCTTT
CASSEQERTEAFF
>TRBD2|TRBV6-5|TRBJ2-7
TGTGCCAGCAGCCCCGGGACTAGCGGTGTCTACGAGCAGTACTTC
CASSPGTSGVYEQYF
>-|TRBV29-1|TRBJ2-7
TGCAGCGTCCTAGCCCACAGTTACGAGCAGTACTTC
CSVLAHSYEQYF
>-|TRBV10-3|TRBJ1-3
TGTGCCATCAGTGAGTCTTGGCGGGTGGACTCTGGAAACACCATATATTTT
CAISESWRVDSGNTIYF
>-|TRBV27|TRBJ2-6
TGTGCCAGCAGTTTAAACAGGTCCCCTGGGGCCAACGTCCTGACTTTC
CASSLNRSPGANVLTF
>TRBD1|TRBV18|TRBJ2-5
TGTGCCAGCTACGACAGGGGTCTCCAGGGAGAGACCCAGTACTTC
CASYDRGLQGETQYF
>-|TRBV10-3|TRBJ2-7
TGTGCCGTGGCCGAGGGGGATCTTGTCTACGAGCAGTACTTC
CAVAEGDLVYEQYF
>TRBD1|TRBV19|TRBJ1-5
TGTGCCAGTAGTTCCGGGACAGGGTCATTCAATCAGCCCCAGCATTTT
CASSSGTGSFNQPQHF
>TRBD2|TRBV30|TRBJ2-1
TGTGCCTGTTCCGGACTAGCGGGAGGGCCCCCCTACAATGAGCAGTTCTTC
CACSGLAGGPPYNEQFF
>TRBD1|TRBV6-5|TRBJ2-5
TGTGCCAGCAGTTGGGGGACAGGGGGAGAGACCCAGTACTTC
CASSWGTGGETQYF
>-|TRBV18|TRBJ2-7
TGTGCCAGCTCACCACTCGACAGAGACTACGAGCAGTACTTC
CASSPLDRDYEQYF
>TRBD1|TRBV4-1|TRBJ2-7
TGCGCCAGCAGCCAAGCAACTAAGGGACAGGTCCCCTACGAGCAGTACTTC
CASSQATKGQVPYEQYF
>TRBD2|TRBV6-5|TRBJ2-5
TGTGCCAGCAGTTACTCGACGGGAGGTGCCGGGGAGACCCAGTACTTC
CASSYSTGGAGETQYF
>-|TRBV2|TRBJ1-2
TGTGCCAGCAGTGAAAGGCAGGGAAGCTACACCTTC
CASSERQGSYTF
>TRBD1|TRBV19|TRBJ2-5
TGTGCCAGTCGGACGGGACAGGGTGGAGGAGAGACCCAGTACTTC
CASRTGQGGGETQYF
>TRBD1|TRBV10-1|TRBJ1-5
TGCGCCAGAGGACAGGGGAATAGCAATCAGCCCCAGCATTTT
CARGQGNSNQPQHF
>-|TRBV18|TRBJ1-1
TGTGCCAGCTCCTCTCTTGCGGACACTGAAGCTTTCTTT
CASSSLADTEAFF
>TRBD2|TRBV9|TRBJ2-2
TGTGCCAGCAGCCTGAGACTAGCGGGACCGAACACCGGGGAGCTGTTTTTT
CASSLRLAGPNTGELFF
>TRBD2|TRBV7-9|TRBJ2-7
TGTGCCAGCAGCTTAGAGCCTAGCGGGAGTCACGAGCAGTACTTC
CASSLEPSGSHEQYF
>TRBD2|TRBV9|TRBJ2-1
TGTGCCAGCAGCGTAGGTGGGACTAGCGGGAATGAGCAGTTCTTC
CASSVGGTSGNEQFF
>-|TRBV5-4|TRBJ2-7
TGTGCCAGCAGCTTGCAGGGTTCCTACGAGCAGTACTTC
CASSLQGSYEQYF
>TRBD1|TRBV7-9|TRBJ1-6
TGTGCCAGTTCGGGACAGGGCCGAGATAATTCACCCCTCCACTTT
CASSGQGRDNSPLHF
>-|TRBV6-5|TRBJ1-1
TGTGCCAGCAGTTTGAACCGGGACACTGAAGCTTTCTTT
CASSLNRDTEAFF
>-|TRBV15|TRBJ1-2
TGTGCCACCAGCAGAGACACAGATACTCTAAGCTACACCTTC
CATSRDTDTLSYTF
>-|TRBV5-6|TRBJ1-2
TGTGCCAGCAGGTCAGGGGTTGGCTACACCTTC
CASRSGVGYTF
>-|TRBV7-2|TRBJ1-1
TGTGCCAGCAGCTCAAGGGTAGCGGGCACTGAAGCTTTCTTT
CASSSRVAGTEAFF
>TRBD1|TRBV7-3|TRBJ1-2
TGTGCCAGCAGCCCAGGACAGGGGGGTGGCTACACCTTC
CASSPGQGGGYTF